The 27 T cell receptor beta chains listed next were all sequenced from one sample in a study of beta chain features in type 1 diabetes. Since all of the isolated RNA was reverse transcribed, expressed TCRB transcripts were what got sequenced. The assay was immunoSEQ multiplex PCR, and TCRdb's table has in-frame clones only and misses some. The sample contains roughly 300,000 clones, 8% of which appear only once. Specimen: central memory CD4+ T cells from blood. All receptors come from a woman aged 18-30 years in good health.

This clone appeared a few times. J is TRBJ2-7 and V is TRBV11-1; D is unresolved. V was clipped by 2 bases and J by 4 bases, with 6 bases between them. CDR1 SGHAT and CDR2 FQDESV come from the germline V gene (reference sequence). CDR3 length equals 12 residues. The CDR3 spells CASSLTQYEQYF. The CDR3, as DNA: TGTGCCAGCAGCTTAACGCAATACGAGCAGTACTTC.

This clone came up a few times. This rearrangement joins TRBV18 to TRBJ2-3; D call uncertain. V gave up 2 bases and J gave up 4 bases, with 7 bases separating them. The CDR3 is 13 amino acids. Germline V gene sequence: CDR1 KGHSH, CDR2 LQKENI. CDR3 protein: CASSPSESDTQYF. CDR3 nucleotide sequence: TGTGCCAGCTCACCATCAGAGTCAGATACGCAGTATTTT.

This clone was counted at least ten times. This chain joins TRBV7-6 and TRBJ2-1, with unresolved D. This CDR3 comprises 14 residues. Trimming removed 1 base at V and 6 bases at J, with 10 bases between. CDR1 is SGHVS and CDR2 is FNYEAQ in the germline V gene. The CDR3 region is CASSLDPVVNEQFF. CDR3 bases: TGTGCCAGCAGCTTAGATCCAGTCGTCAATGAGCAGTTCTTC.

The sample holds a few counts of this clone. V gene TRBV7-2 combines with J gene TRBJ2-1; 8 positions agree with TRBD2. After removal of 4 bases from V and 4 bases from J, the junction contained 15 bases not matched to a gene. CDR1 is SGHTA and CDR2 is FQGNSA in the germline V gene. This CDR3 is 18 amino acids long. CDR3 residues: CASSSRGIAGHIYNEQFF. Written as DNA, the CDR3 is TGTGCCAGCAGCTCCCGGGGGATAGCGGGACATATATACAATGAGCAGTTCTTC.

The CDR3 DNA reads TGTGCCAGCAGTCCCGGGACAGGAACAGGAGGCTACACCTTC. Translation gives CASSPGTGTGGYTF. The chain has TRBV7-9 and TRBJ1-2, with TRBD1 identical over 8 bases. Germline V lookup: CDR1 SEHNR, CDR2 FQNEAQ (reference sequence). This CDR3 is 14 amino acids long. Unmatched junction bases numbered 11, after V lost 6 bases and J lost 8 bases.

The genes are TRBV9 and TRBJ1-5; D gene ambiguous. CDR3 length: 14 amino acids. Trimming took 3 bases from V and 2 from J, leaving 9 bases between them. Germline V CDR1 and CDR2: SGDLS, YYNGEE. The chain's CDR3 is CASSARFRNQPQHF. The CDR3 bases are TGTGCCAGCAGCGCAAGGTTTCGCAATCAGCCCCAGCATTTT.

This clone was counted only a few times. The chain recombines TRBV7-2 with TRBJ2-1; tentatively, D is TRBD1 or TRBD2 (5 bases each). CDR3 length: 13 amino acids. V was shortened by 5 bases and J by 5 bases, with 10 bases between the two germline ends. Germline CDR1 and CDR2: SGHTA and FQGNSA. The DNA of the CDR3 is TGTGCCAGCAGCAGAGGGACCCACAATGAGCAGTTCTTC. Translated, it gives CASSRGTHNEQFF.

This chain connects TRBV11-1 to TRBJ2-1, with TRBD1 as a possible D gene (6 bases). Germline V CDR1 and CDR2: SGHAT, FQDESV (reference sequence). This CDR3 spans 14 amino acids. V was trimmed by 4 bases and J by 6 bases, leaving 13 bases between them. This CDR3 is CASSYRTVANEQFF. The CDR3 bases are TGTGCCAGCAGCTACCGGACAGTAGCCAATGAGCAGTTCTTC.

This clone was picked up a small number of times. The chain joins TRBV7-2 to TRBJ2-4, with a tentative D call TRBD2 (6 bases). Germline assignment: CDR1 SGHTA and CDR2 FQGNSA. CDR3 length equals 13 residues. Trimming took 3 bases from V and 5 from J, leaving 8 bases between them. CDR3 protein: CASSFSGENIQYF. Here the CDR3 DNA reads TGTGCCAGCAGCTTCTCGGGGGAAAACATTCAGTACTTC.

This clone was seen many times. Here the CDR3 reads CASGLGSTDTQYF. The CDR3 DNA sequence: TGTGCTAGTGGTTTGGGCAGTACAGATACGCAGTATTTT. The chain combines TRBV12-5 with TRBJ2-3; D unresolved. There are 13 residues in the CDR3. The V end lost 1 base, the J end lost 3 bases, and 5 bases lay between the germline ends. Per the germline V gene, CDR1 is LGHNT and CDR2 is FRNRAP.

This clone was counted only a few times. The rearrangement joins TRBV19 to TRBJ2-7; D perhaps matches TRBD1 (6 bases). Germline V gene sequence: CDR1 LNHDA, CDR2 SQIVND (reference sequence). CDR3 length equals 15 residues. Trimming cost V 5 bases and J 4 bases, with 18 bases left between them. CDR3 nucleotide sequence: TGTGCCAGTAGTCTTCGCCCCAGGGGAGAATACGAGCAGTACTTC. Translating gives CASSLRPRGEYEQYF.

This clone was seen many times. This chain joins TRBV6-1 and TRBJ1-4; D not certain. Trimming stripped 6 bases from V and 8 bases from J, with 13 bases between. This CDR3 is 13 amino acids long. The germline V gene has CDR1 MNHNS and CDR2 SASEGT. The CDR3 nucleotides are TGTGCCAGCAGAGGGTCGACCGACGAAAAACTGTTTTTT. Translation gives CASRGSTDEKLFF.

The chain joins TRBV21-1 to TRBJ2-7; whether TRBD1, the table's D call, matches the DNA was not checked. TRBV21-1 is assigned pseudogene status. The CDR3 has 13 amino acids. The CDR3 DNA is TGTGCCAGCAGCAAAGAACAGCTTTACGAGCAGTACTTC. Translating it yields CASSKEQLYEQYF.

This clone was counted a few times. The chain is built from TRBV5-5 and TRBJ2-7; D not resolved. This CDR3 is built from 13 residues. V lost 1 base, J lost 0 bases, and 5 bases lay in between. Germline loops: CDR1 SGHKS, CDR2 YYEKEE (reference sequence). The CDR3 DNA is TGTGCCAGCAGCTTGCTGAACTCCTACGAGCAGTACTTC. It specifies CASSLLNSYEQYF.

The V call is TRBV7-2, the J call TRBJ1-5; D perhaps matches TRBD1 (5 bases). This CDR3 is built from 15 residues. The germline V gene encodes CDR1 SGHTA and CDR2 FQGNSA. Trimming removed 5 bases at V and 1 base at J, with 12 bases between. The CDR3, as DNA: TGTGCCAGCAGCCCGGGGCCCTGGAGCAATCAGCCCCAGCATTTT. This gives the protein CASSPGPWSNQPQHF.

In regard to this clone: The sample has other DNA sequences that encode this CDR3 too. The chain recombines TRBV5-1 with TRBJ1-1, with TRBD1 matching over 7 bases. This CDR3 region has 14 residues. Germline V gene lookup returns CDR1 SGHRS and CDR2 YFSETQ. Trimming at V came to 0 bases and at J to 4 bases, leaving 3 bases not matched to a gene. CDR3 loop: CASSLDPGGTEAFF. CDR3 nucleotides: TGCGCCAGCAGCTTGGACCCAGGGGGCACTGAAGCTTTCTTT.

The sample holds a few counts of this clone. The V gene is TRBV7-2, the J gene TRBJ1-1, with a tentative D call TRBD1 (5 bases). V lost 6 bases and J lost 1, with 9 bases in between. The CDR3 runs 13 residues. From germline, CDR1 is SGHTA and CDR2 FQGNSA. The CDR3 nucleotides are TGTGCCAGCAGGACCGACAGGAACACTGAAGCTTTCTTT. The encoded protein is CASRTDRNTEAFF.

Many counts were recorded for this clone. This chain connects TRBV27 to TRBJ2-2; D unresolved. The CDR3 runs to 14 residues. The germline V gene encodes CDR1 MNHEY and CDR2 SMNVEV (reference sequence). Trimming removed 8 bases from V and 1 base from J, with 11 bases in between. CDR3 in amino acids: CASRVRRNTGELFF. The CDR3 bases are TGTGCCAGCCGAGTGCGCCGGAACACCGGGGAGCTGTTTTTT.

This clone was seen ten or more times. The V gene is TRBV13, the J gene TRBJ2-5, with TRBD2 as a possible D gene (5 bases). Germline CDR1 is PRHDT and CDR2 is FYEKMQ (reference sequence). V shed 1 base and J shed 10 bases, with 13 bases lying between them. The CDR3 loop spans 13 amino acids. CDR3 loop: CASSLAGTSIQYF. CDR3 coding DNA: TGTGCCAGCAGCTTAGCGGGAACTTCTATCCAGTACTTC.

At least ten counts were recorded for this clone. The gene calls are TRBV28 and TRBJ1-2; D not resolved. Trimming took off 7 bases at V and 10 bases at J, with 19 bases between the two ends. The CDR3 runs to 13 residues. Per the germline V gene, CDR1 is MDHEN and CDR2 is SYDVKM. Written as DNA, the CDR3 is TGTGCCAGCATTTCTGGTGCTCTTTCCGTCTACACCTTC. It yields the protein CASISGALSVYTF.

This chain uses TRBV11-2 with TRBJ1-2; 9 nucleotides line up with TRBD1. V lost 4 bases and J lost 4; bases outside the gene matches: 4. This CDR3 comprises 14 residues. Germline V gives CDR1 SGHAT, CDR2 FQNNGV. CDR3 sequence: CASSYGTGRYGYTF. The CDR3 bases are TGTGCCAGCAGCTACGGGACAGGGCGCTATGGCTACACCTTC. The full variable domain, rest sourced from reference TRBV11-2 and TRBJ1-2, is EAGVAQSPRYKIIEKRQSVAFWCNPISGHATLYWYQQILGQGPKLLIQFQNNGVVDDSQLPKDRFSAERLKGVDSTLKIQPAKLEDSAVYLCASSYGTGRYGYTFGSGTRLTVV.

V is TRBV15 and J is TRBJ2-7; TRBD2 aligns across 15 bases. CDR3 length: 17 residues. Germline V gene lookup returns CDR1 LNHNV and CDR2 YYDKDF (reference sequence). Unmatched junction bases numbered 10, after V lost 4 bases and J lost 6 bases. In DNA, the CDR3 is TGTGCCACCAGCACAGACCCGGGGACTAGCGGGAGGAGCGAGCAGTACTTC. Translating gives CATSTDPGTSGRSEQYF.

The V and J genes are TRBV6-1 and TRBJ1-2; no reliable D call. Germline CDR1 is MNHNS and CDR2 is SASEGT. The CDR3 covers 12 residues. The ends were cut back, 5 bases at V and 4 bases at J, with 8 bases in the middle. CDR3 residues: CASSLDFYGYTF. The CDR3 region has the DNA TGTGCCAGCAGTCTGGACTTCTATGGCTACACCTTC.

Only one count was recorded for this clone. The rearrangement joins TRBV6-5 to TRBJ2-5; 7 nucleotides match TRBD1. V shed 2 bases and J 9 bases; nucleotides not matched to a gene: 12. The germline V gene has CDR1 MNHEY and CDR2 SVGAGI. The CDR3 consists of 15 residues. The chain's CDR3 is CASSYGTVWPHSQYF. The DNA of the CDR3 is TGTGCCAGCAGTTACGGGACAGTTTGGCCGCATTCCCAGTACTTC.

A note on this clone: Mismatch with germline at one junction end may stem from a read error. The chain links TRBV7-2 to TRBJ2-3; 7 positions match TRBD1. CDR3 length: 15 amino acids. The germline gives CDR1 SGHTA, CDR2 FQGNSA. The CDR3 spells CASSQRTGWTDTQYF. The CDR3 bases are TGCGCCAGCAGCCAACGGACAGGATGGACAGATACGCAGTATTTT.

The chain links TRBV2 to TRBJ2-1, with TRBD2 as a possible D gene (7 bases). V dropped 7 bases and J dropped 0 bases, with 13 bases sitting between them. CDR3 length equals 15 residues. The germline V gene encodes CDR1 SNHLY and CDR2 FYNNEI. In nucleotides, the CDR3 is TGTGCCAGCAAGGCGGGGGCTAGCTCCTACAATGAGCAGTTCTTC. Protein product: CASKAGASSYNEQFF.

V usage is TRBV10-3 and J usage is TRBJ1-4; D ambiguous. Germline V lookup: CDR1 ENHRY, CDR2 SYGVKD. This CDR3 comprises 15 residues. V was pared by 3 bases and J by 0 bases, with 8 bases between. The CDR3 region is CAISDQRATNEKLFF. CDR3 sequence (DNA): TGTGCCATCAGTGATCAACGTGCAACTAATGAAAAACTGTTTTTT.